This TCR beta chain appears in the sequencing data of a study of response to subunit inactivated influenza vaccine. General observations from the study: The authors put forward the suggestion that each seasonal influenza vaccination may bring in only a limited number of new T cells.

Turning to this clonotype: The antigen remains undetermined.

TCRdb reprocessed the RT-PCR reads with MiXCR, giving one entry per CDR3 protein. The sample has 200,000 to 300,000 distinct CDR3 sequences, more than 10% seen once. With 1 base removed from V and 4 bases from J, the gap between germline ends came to 11 bases. This CDR3 spans 14 amino acids. Germline loops: CDR1 SNHLY, CDR2 FYNNEI. The sequencing here drew on non-naive T cells sorted from PBMCs, taken roughly 2 weeks before vaccination. The sequence was collected from a man aged 45-65 years who received an inactivated influenza vaccine. The rearrangement joins TRBV2 to TRBJ2-7; D gene unclear. For the CDR3, the DNA is TGTGCCAGCAGTGAAGGTTTGTGGGGTTACGAGCAGTACTTC. Protein product: CASSEGLWGYEQYF.